This entry describes one T cell receptor (beta chain). The data are from a study of blood T cell repertoires in COVID-19. Study context: PBMCs, B-cell-depleted T cells, or T cells provided the cDNA or gDNA that made up the material.

Assay: immunoSEQ multiplex PCR; the TCRdb copy retains only in-frame clones and omits some. The sample gives a few hundred thousand clones, 70% to 90% of which show up once; under 2.5% is in the top ten. Trimming removed 2 bases from V and 4 bases from J, with 12 bases in between. From germline, CDR1 is MNHNS and CDR2 SASEGT. The CDR3 spans 15 residues. The TCR sequence derives from a man aged 30-40 years who had recovered from COVID-19. Sequencing input: PBMCs or T cells enriched from blood (not recorded which). The V and J genes are TRBV6-1 and TRBJ1-5; D remains ambiguous. CDR3 region: CASSELAGMNQPQHF. The CDR3 coding sequence is TGTGCCAGCAGTGAACTGGCGGGTATGAATCAGCCCCAGCATTTT.